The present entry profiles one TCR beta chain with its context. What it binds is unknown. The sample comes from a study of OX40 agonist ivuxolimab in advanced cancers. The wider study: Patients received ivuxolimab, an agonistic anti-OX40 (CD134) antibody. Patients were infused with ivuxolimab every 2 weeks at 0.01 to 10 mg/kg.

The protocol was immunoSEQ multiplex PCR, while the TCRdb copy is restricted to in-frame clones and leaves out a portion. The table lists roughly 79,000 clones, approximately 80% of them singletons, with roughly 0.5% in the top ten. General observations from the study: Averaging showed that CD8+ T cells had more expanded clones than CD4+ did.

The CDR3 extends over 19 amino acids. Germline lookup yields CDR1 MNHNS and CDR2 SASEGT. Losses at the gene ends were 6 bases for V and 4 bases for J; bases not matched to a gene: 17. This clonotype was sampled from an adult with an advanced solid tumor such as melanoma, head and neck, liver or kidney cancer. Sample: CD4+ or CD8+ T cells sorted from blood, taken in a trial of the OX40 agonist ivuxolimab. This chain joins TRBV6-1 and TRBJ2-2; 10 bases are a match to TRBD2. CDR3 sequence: CASRERWSLAGEGTGELFF. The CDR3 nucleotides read TGTGCCAGCAGGGAAAGGTGGTCCCTAGCGGGGGAGGGCACCGGGGAGCTGTTTTTT.